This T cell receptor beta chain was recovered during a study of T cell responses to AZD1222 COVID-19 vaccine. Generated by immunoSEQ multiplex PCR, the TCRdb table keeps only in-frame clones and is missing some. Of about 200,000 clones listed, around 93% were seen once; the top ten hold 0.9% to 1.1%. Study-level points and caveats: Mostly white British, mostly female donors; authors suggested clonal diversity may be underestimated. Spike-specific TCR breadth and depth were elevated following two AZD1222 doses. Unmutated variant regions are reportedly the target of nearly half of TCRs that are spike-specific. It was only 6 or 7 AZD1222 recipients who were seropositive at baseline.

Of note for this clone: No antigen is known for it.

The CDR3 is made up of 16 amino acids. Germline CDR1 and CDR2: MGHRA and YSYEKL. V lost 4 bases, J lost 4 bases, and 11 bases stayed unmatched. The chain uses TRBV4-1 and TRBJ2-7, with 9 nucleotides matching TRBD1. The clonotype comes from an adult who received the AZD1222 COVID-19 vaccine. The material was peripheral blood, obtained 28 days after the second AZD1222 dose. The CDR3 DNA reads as TGCGCCAGCAGCCTGCGAACAGGGGGCAGCACTTACGAGCAGTACTTC. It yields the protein CASSLRTGGSTYEQYF.